These 2 T cell receptor beta chains originate from one sample sequenced in a study of T cell responses to AZD1222 COVID-19 vaccine. The repertoire was sequenced with immunoSEQ multiplex PCR; TCRdb's copy has only in-frame clones and lacks some. This table has 75,000 to 100,000 clones, about 90% appearing once. Material: peripheral blood, obtained on day 0 of MenACWY control vaccination. The receptor set was obtained from an adult in good health.

This CDR3 reads CASSYPGQMNTEAFF. CDR3 in DNA: TGTGCCAGCAGTTACCCGGGACAGATGAACACTGAAGCTTTCTTT. The V call is TRBV6-5, the J call TRBJ1-1, with TRBD1 matching 7 bases. CDR3 size: 15 residues. Germline-derived CDR1 and CDR2 are MNHEY and SVGAGI. The trim removed 2 bases at V and 0 bases at J, leaving 3 bases unmatched.

The chain couples TRBV25-1 to TRBJ2-5; D is undetermined. V lost 4 bases and J 7 bases, leaving 16 bases between the germline ends. The CDR3 loop spans 14 amino acids. Germline CDR1 reads MGHDK; CDR2 reads SYGVNS. In DNA form, the CDR3 reads TGTGCCAGCAGTGCATCCTCCGGGTTCGGGACCCAGTACTTC. Its protein is CASSASSGFGTQYF.